A selection of T cell receptor beta chains follows, all from one sample in a study of cytomegalovirus exposure and HLA in healthy donors. The table came from immunoSEQ multiplex PCR; TCRdb's copy has only in-frame clones and leaves some out. Of about 120,000 clones listed, around 76% were seen once; the top ten hold roughly 30%. Sequences were obtained from PBMCs. These receptors were collected from a man in his fifties or sixties in good health and CMV-seropositive. Both conserved end residues are part of each CDR3. The order of the fields is CDR3 protein, CDR3 DNA, D gene, J gene, clone size, V gene. D genes are given only for firm matches. Clone size is not always given. Where it is, it says once, few, many or a class for expanded clones.

CASKFGQGYEQYF,TGTGCCAGCAAGTTTGGACAGGGCTACGAGCAGTACTTC,TRBD1,TRBJ2-7,once,TRBV27
CASSESGWGEKLFF,TGTGCCAGCAGTGAATCAGGGTGGGGTGAAAAACTGTTTTTT,.,TRBJ1-4,.,TRBV25-1
CASRVEALGGGGYTF,TGTGCCAGCAGGGTCGAAGCGCTGGGGGGGGGTGGCTACACCTTC,.,TRBJ1-2,few,TRBV6-1
CASSLTGRGDTEAFF,TGTGCCAGCAGCTTAACGGGGAGGGGGGACACTGAAGCTTTCTTT,.,TRBJ1-1,.,TRBV7-3
CASSLEGTSNQPQHF,TGCGCCAGCAGCTTGGAGGGGACTTCGAATCAGCCCCAGCATTTT,.,TRBJ1-5,once,TRBV5-1
CASSLTLTGEAFF,TGTGCCAGCAGCCTGACCCTTACAGGGGAAGCTTTCTTT,.,TRBJ1-1,once,TRBV7-7
CASGSPGQVPYEQYF,TGTGCCAGCGGGTCCCCGGGACAGGTACCCTACGAGCAGTACTTC,TRBD1,TRBJ2-7,.,TRBV28
CASSLNPPQGGEQYF,TGTGCCAGCAGCTTAAACCCCCCCCAGGGGGGCGAGCAGTACTTC,.,TRBJ2-7,.,TRBV7-3
CASSLGDEQYF,TGTGCCAGCAGCTTAGGGGACGAGCAGTACTTC,.,TRBJ2-7,.,TRBV5-6
CASSSDRDRGVNYGYTF,TGTGCCAGCAGTTCCGACCGGGACAGGGGCGTTAACTATGGCTACACCTTC,TRBD1,TRBJ1-2,.,TRBV28
CASSRGGGTYEQYF,TGTGCCAGCAGCCGGGGCGGGGGAACCTACGAGCAGTACTTC,TRBD2,TRBJ2-7,.,TRBV5-4
CASSSALRNWQFPGELFF,TGCGCCAGCAGCAGTGCCTTGAGGAACTGGCAATTCCCCGGGGAGCTGTTTTTT,.,TRBJ2-2,.,TRBV5-1
CASSATTNTEAFF,TGTGCCAGCAGCGCCACAACGAACACTGAAGCTTTCTTT,.,TRBJ1-1,few,TRBV9
CASSFSAGSEAFF,TGCGCCAGCAGCTTCTCAGCGGGGAGTGAAGCTTTCTTT,.,TRBJ1-1,.,TRBV5-1
CASSSLGGGQRLNYEQYF,TGTGCCAGCAGCTCGTTAGGGGGGGGACAACGCCTAAACTACGAGCAGTACTTC,.,TRBJ2-7,.,TRBV5-5
CASSVGLAGYTGELFF,TGTGCCAGTAGTGTGGGACTAGCGGGATACACCGGGGAGCTGTTTTTT,TRBD2,TRBJ2-2,.,TRBV19
CASSDRGPEAFF,TGTGCCAGCAGTGACAGGGGACCCGAAGCTTTCTTT,.,TRBJ1-1,.,TRBV2
CASSEEGGNQPQHF,TGTGCCAGCAGTGAAGAGGGAGGTAATCAGCCCCAGCATTTT,.,TRBJ1-5,.,TRBV2
CASFGRGDLEQFF,TGTGCCTCGTTCGGGCGGGGGGACCTTGAGCAGTTCTTC,TRBD2,TRBJ2-1,.,TRBV10-3
CASSPHGGSPPQEQYF,TGTGCCAGCTCACCCCATGGGGGCAGCCCCCCCCAGGAGCAGTACTTC,.,TRBJ2-7,.,TRBV18
CVSSYSAGDFYNEQFF,TGTGTCAGCAGCTACTCGGCGGGGGACTTCTACAATGAGCAGTTCTTC,TRBD2,TRBJ2-1,.,TRBV7-8
CASSSRGSTGELFF,TGTGCCAGTAGTTCCAGGGGATCCACCGGGGAGCTGTTTTTT,.,TRBJ2-2,.,TRBV19
CASSAEQGEQYF,TGTGCCAGCAGCGCTGAACAGGGCGAGCAGTACTTC,.,TRBJ2-7,once,TRBV2
CAWSRTSGNYGYTF,TGTGCCTGGAGCCGCACGTCGGGGAACTATGGCTACACCTTC,.,TRBJ1-2,.,TRBV30
CASSLRQGTITGELFF,TGCGCCAGCAGCCTGAGACAGGGAACGATCACCGGGGAGCTGTTTTTT,TRBD1,TRBJ2-2,few,TRBV5-1
CASTTDTGELFF,TGCGCCAGCACCACGGACACCGGGGAGCTGTTTTTT,.,TRBJ2-2,.,TRBV4-1
CASSMREIMNTEAFF,TGTGCCAGCAGTATGAGGGAGATAATGAACACTGAAGCTTTCTTT,.,TRBJ1-1,once,TRBV14
CASSFTSGSYNEQFF,TGTGCCAGCAGTTTTACTAGCGGCTCCTACAATGAGCAGTTCTTC,TRBD2,TRBJ2-1,.,TRBV27
CASSLAAGYGYTF,TGTGCCAGCAGTTTAGCGGCCGGGTATGGCTACACCTTC,.,TRBJ1-2,.,TRBV28
CASSRVAAEQFF,TGTGCCAGCAGCAGAGTAGCGGCTGAGCAGTTCTTC,.,TRBJ2-1,.,TRBV11-1
CASSFSSGRWADTQYF,TGTGCCAGCAGCTTTTCTAGCGGGAGGTGGGCAGATACGCAGTATTTT,TRBD2,TRBJ2-3,once,TRBV11-3
CASSISTGEGQPQHF,TGTGCCAGTAGTATATCGACAGGGGAGGGGCAGCCCCAGCATTTT,TRBD1,TRBJ1-5,.,TRBV19
CASSEMRLSNTGELFF,TGTGCCAGCTCCGAAATGCGACTCTCGAACACCGGGGAGCTGTTTTTT,.,TRBJ2-2,.,TRBV2